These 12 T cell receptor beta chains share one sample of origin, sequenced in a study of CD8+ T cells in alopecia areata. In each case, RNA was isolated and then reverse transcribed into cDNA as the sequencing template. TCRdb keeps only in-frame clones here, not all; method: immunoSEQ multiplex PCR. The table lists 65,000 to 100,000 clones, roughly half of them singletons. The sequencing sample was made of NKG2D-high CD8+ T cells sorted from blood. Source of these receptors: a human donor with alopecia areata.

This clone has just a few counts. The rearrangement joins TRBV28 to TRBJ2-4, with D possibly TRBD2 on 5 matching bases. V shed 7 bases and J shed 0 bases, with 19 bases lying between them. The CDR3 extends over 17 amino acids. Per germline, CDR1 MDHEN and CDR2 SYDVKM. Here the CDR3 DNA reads TGTGCCAGCACCACCGGGATTCTCACGATAGCCAAAAACATTCAGTACTTC. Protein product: CASTTGILTIAKNIQYF. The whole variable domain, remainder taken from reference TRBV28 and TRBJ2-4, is DVKVTQSSRYLVKRTGEKVFLECVQDMDHENMFWYRQDPGLGLRLIYFSYDVKMKEKGDIPEGYSVSREKKERFSLILESASTNQTSMYLCASTTGILTIAKNIQYFGAGTRLSVL.

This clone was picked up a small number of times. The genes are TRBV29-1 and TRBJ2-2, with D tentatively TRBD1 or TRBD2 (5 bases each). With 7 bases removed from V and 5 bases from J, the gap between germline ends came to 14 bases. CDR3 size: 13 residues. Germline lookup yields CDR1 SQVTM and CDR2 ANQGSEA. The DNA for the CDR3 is TGCAGCGGGGGAGACAGAAGAACCGGGGAGCTGTTTTTT. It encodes CSGGDRRTGELFF.

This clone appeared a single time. This CDR3 reads CASSLRRDYNEQFF. For the CDR3, the DNA is TGTGCCAGCAGTTTGCGGCGGGATTACAATGAGCAGTTCTTC. The chain joins TRBV27 to TRBJ2-1; TRBD2 is a possible D gene (6 bases). Germline values: CDR1 MNHEY, CDR2 SMNVEV (reference sequence). Trimming took off 3 bases at V and 4 bases at J, with 10 bases between the two ends. This CDR3 has 14 amino acids.

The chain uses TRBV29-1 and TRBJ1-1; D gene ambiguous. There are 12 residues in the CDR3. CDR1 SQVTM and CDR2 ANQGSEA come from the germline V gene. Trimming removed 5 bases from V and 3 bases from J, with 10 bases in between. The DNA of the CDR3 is TGCAGCGTTCTTGGGTTGGACACTGAAGCTTTCTTT. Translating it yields CSVLGLDTEAFF.

Here the CDR3 DNA reads TGTGCCAGCAGTCTTCAGGGGGCGCATTGGGGCTACACCTTC. Its translation is CASSLQGAHWGYTF. The chain uses TRBV6-6 and TRBJ1-2; 8 nucleotides line up with TRBD1. CDR1 and CDR2 from the germline V gene are MNHNY and SVGAGI (reference sequence). CDR3 size: 14 residues. After removal of 5 bases from V and 8 bases from J, the junction contained 10 bases not matched to a gene.

The CDR3 sequence: CSVNDRLRGLRYEQYF. For the CDR3, the DNA is TGCAGCGTAAACGACAGGTTAAGGGGTCTCAGGTACGAGCAGTACTTC. The gene calls are TRBV29-1 and TRBJ2-7; a possible D gene is TRBD1 (6 bases). The CDR3 consists of 16 residues. Trimming left V 6 bases short and J 4 bases short, with 25 bases between. Looked up from germline, CDR1 is SQVTM and CDR2 is ANQGSEA.

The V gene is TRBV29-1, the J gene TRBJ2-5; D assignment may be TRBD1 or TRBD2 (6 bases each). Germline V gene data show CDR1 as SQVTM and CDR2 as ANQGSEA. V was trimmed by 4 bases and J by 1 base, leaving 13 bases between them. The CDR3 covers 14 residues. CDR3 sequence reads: CSVVGGLIQETQYF. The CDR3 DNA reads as TGCAGCGTTGTAGGGGGGCTAATCCAAGAGACCCAGTACTTC.

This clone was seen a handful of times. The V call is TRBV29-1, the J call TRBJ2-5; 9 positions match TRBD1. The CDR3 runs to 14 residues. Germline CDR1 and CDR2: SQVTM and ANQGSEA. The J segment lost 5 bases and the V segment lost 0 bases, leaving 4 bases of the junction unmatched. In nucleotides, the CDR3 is TGCAGCGTTGAAGATAGGACAGGGGAGGAGACCCAGTACTTC. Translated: CSVEDRTGEETQYF.

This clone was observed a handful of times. CDR3 sequence reads: CATSREAPEPQHF. The DNA of the CDR3 is TGTGCCACCAGCAGGGAAGCCCCGGAGCCCCAGCATTTT. This chain joins TRBV15 and TRBJ1-5; D is unclear. The ends were cut back, 3 bases at V and 8 bases at J, with 11 bases in the middle. In germline, CDR1 is LNHNV, CDR2 YYDKDF (reference sequence). This CDR3 contains 13 residues.

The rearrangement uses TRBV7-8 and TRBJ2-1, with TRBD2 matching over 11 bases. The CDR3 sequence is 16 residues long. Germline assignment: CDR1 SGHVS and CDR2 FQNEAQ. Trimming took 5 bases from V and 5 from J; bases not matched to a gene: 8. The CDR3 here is CASSMTLAGDNNEQFF. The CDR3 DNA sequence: TGTGCCAGCAGCATGACACTAGCGGGGGATAACAATGAGCAGTTCTTC.

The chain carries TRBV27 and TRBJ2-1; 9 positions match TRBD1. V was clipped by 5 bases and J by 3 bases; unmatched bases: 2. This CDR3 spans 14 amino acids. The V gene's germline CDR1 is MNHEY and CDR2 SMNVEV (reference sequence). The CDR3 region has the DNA TGTGCCAGCAGTCGGACAGGGGACTACAATGAGCAGTTCTTC. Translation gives CASSRTGDYNEQFF.

The CDR3 sequence is CASSLVGDRTYEQYF. The DNA for the CDR3 is TGTGCCAGCAGCTTAGTGGGAGACAGAACCTACGAGCAGTACTTC. V is TRBV7-9 and J is TRBJ2-7; D is perhaps TRBD1 or TRBD2 (5 bases each). The CDR3 length is 15 residues. The V and J ends lost 1 base and 2 bases respectively, with 12 bases between them. Germline CDR1 and CDR2: SEHNR and FQNEAQ (reference sequence).